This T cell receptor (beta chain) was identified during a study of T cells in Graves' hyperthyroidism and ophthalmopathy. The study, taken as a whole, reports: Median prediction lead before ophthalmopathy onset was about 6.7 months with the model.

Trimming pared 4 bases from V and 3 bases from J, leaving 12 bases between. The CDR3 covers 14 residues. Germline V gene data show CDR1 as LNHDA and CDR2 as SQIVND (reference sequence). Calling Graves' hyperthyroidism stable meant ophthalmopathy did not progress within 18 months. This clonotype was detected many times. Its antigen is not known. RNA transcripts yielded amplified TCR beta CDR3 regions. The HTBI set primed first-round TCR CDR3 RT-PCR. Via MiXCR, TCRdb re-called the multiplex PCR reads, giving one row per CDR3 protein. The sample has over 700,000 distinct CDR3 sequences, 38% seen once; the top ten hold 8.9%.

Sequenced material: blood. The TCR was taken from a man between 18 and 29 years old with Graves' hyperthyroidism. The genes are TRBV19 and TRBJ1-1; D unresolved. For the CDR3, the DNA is TGTGCCAGTAGTACTCACGGGTCGTACACTGAAGCTTTCTTT. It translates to CASSTHGSYTEAFF. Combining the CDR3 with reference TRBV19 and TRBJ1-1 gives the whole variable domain DGGITQSPKYLFRKEGQNVTLSCEQNLNHDAMYWYRQDPGQGLRLIYYSQIVNDFQKGDIAEGYSVSREKKESFPLTVTSAQKNPTAFYLCASSTHGSYTEAFFGQGTRLTVV.